The 27 T cell receptor beta chains in this list originate from one sample, sequenced in a study of blood T cells in healthy people across ages. Next came a second PCR, run for about 6 to 12 cycles, which used a sample-barcoded 5' primer along with a J-beta primer mix. Each CDR3 protein is one row after TCRdb ran MiXCR on the 5' RACE reads. In the table there are over 600,000 distinct CDR3 sequences, about half of which are singletons. The sample comprised blood. The receptors shown here come from a man at least 80 years old in good health.

The V and J genes are TRBV28 and TRBJ2-7, with TRBD1 matching over 9 bases. The germline V gene encodes CDR1 MDHEN and CDR2 SYDVKM. The CDR3 is made up of 15 amino acids. The V gene end was trimmed by 7 bases and the J gene end by 4 bases; junction bases not matched to a gene: 11. CDR3 sequence (DNA): TGTGCCAGCACATTAGATACAGGACAGGGGTACGAGCAGTACTTC. This translates into CASTLDTGQGYEQYF.

The chain carries TRBV12-5 and TRBJ2-3; 10 bases map to TRBD2. This CDR3 region has 16 residues. V lost 6 bases to trimming and J lost 2 bases; unmatched junction nucleotides: 8. Germline values: CDR1 LGHNT, CDR2 FRNRAP. The CDR3 sequence: CASGPRTSGYTDTQYF. CDR3 nucleotides: TGTGCTAGTGGCCCTCGGACTAGCGGCTACACAGATACGCAGTATTTT. Full variable domain (rest looked up from reference TRBV12-5 and TRBJ2-3): DARVTQTPRHKVTEMGQEVTMRCQPILGHNTVFWYRQTMMQGLELLAYFRNRAPLDDSGMPKDRFSAEMPDATLATLKIQPSEPRDSAVYFCASGPRTSGYTDTQYFGPGTRLTVL.

This clonotype was seen ten or more times. The chain links TRBV11-2 to TRBJ2-7; 8 positions agree with TRBD2. The germline CDR1 and CDR2 sequences are SGHAT and FQNNGV. V lost 5 bases, J lost 0 bases, and 12 bases stayed unmatched. The CDR3 loop spans 17 amino acids. Here the CDR3 DNA reads TGTGCCAGCAGCCTCCGGGGGGGCGGGGCAATCTCCTACGAGCAGTACTTC. Translating it yields CASSLRGGGAISYEQYF.

The V gene is TRBV27, the J gene TRBJ1-2; D is possibly TRBD1 (5 bases). CDR3 length: 15 residues. Germline-derived CDR1 and CDR2 are MNHEY and SMNVEV (reference sequence). Trimming left V 1 base short and J 3 bases short, with 12 bases between. CDR3 nucleotides: TGTGCCAGCAGTTTATGGTCAGGGAATGACTATGGCTACACCTTC. Protein product: CASSLWSGNDYGYTF.

This clonotype came up many times. The chain is built from TRBV29-1 and TRBJ1-6, with TRBD1 as a possible D gene (5 bases). This CDR3 region has 12 residues. Germline assignment: CDR1 SQVTM and CDR2 ANQGSEA. Trimming left V 7 bases short and J 7 bases short, with 11 bases between. CDR3 nucleotide sequence: TGCAGCGCCCGGGAGGGGAATTCACCCCTCCACTTT. It is translated as CSAREGNSPLHF.

At least ten counts were recorded for this clonotype. The J gene is TRBJ2-5, the V gene TRBV5-1; 9 positions agree with TRBD1. Unmatched junction bases numbered 6, after V lost 4 bases and J lost 2 bases. The CDR3 loop spans 15 amino acids. Per germline, CDR1 SGHRS and CDR2 YFSETQ. CDR3 nucleotide sequence: TGCGCCAGCAGCCGCGGACAGGGGACACAAGAGACCCAGTACTTC. Amino acid sequence: CASSRGQGTQETQYF.

The genes are TRBV29-1 and TRBJ2-1; TRBD2 matches 11 bases. Germline loops: CDR1 SQVTM, CDR2 ANQGSEA. This CDR3 is 15 amino acids long. J was trimmed by 7 bases and V by 6 bases; bases with no gene match: 11. CDR3 nucleotide sequence: TGCAGCGTAACCATAGCGGGGGGGCTTTATAATGAGCAGTTCTTC. Protein product: CSVTIAGGLYNEQFF.

This chain uses TRBV30 with TRBJ2-7; 10 bases are a match to TRBD2. The ends lost 0 bases at V and 10 bases at J; junction bases unmatched: 9. The CDR3 loop spans 14 amino acids. Germline V gene data show CDR1 as GTSNPN and CDR2 as SVGIG (reference sequence). CDR3: CAWSVGLADGVQYF. In DNA form, the CDR3 reads TGTGCCTGGAGTGTAGGACTAGCGGACGGCGTTCAGTACTTC. Full variable domain (rest looked up from reference TRBV30 and TRBJ2-7): SQTIHQWPATLVQPVGSPLSLECTVEGTSNPNLYWYRQAAGRGLQLLFYSVGIGQISSEVPQNLSASRPQDRQFILSSKKLLLSDSGFYLCAWSVGLADGVQYFGPGTRLTVT.

V gene TRBV9 combines with J gene TRBJ2-5; 8 nucleotides match TRBD2. Germline lookup yields CDR1 SGDLS and CDR2 YYNGEE. The V gene end was trimmed by 7 bases and the J gene end by 11 bases; junction bases not matched to a gene: 16. The CDR3 spans 14 residues. CDR3 sequence reads: CASGTGTSPNEQYF. The CDR3 bases are TGTGCCAGCGGTACCGGGACTAGTCCGAATGAGCAGTACTTC. The variable domain in full, completed from reference TRBV9 and TRBJ2-5, reads DSGVTQTPKHLITATGQRVTLRCSPRSGDLSVYWYQQSLDQGLQFLIQYYNGEERAKGNILERFSAQQFPDLHSELNLSSLELGDSALYFCASGTGTSPNEQYFGPGTRLLVL.

V is TRBV12-3 or TRBV12-4 and J is TRBJ2-7; 7 bases agree with TRBD2. The CDR3 consists of 15 residues. Germline trimming cut 1 base from V and 4 bases from J; bases unmatched to any gene: 7. As DNA, the CDR3 is TGTGCCAGCAGTTTAGGGCGGGCGGGAGCTTACGAGCAGTACTTC. Translation gives CASSLGRAGAYEQYF.

This clonotype was seen ten or more times. The chain employs TRBV28 and TRBJ2-7, with 11 bases matching TRBD2. CDR3 size: 15 residues. J gave up 6 bases and V 4 bases, and 8 bases lay outside the gene matches. From germline, CDR1 is MDHEN and CDR2 SYDVKM. The CDR3 DNA follows: TGTGCCAGCAGTTCTCTAGCGGGAGGCCCGCGCGAGCAGTACTTC. As protein: CASSSLAGGPREQYF.

The chain has TRBV12-3 or TRBV12-4 and TRBJ2-3; possibly TRBD2 for D (6 bases). Trimming took 7 bases from V and 15 from J, leaving 29 bases between them. The CDR3 runs 15 residues. CDR3 protein: CASTERGGRADVEYF. For the CDR3, the DNA is TGTGCCAGCACTGAGAGAGGAGGGAGAGCAGATGTGGAATATTTT.

A few counts support this clonotype. CDR3 nucleotide sequence: TGCAGTGCTAGAGATCCTGTTTCTGAGCAGTTCTTC. It translates to CSARDPVSEQFF. The J gene is TRBJ2-1, the V gene TRBV20-1; no clear D gene. The CDR3 contains 12 residues. Trimming cost V 0 bases and J 9 bases, with 9 bases left between them. Germline V lookup: CDR1 DFQATT, CDR2 SNEGSKA (reference sequence).

V usage is TRBV7-3 and J usage is TRBJ2-1; D possibly corresponds to TRBD1 (6 bases). V lost 4 bases to trimming and J lost 0 bases, with 10 bases between them. The CDR3 loop spans 15 amino acids. Germline V lookup: CDR1 SGHTA, CDR2 FQGTGA. CDR3 residues: CASSSQGISYNEQFF. Here the CDR3 DNA reads TGTGCCAGCAGCTCACAGGGTATCTCCTACAATGAGCAGTTCTTC.

The chain carries TRBV18 and TRBJ2-1; 11 bases are a match to TRBD2. The DNA matches TRBJ2-7 better at its end, which makes the J call doubtful. CDR1 KGHSH and CDR2 LQKENI come from the germline V gene. This CDR3 contains 16 residues. CDR3 residues: CASSDTSGSSYNEQYF. CDR3 sequence (DNA): TGTGCCAGCTCAGATACTAGCGGGAGCTCCTACAATGAGCAGTACTTC.

This clonotype came up once. This chain connects TRBV12-3 or TRBV12-4 to TRBJ2-7; D is possibly TRBD2 (5 bases). V was trimmed by 3 bases and J by 7 bases, leaving 22 bases between them. The CDR3 runs to 16 residues. This CDR3 is CASSLGGPPGDNEQYF. The DNA for the CDR3 is TGTGCCAGCAGTTTGGGCGGGCCCCCCGGTGACAATGAGCAGTACTTC.

The chain uses TRBV4-2 and TRBJ2-6; 7 bases align to TRBD1. This CDR3 region has 18 residues. Germline CDR1 is LGHNA and CDR2 is YNFKEQ. With V trimmed by 2 bases and J by 4 bases, 11 bases remained unmatched. The CDR3 DNA reads as TGTGCCAGCAGCCAACGTCGACAGGGTTTGTCCGGGGCCAACGTCCTGACTTTC. It translates to CASSQRRQGLSGANVLTF.

The chain links TRBV15 to TRBJ1-6; weak D call: TRBD1 (5 bases). Germline V gene lookup returns CDR1 LNHNV and CDR2 YYDKDF (reference sequence). This CDR3 contains 13 residues. Trimming left V 4 bases short and J 7 bases short, with 8 bases between. In nucleotides, the CDR3 is TGTGCCACCAGCATGGACACAAATTCACCCCTCCACTTT. Translating gives CATSMDTNSPLHF. Drawing the rest from reference TRBV15 and TRBJ1-6, the complete variable domain is DAMVIQNPRYQVTQFGKPVTLSCSQTLNHNVMYWYQQKSSQAPKLLFHYYDKDFNNEADTPDNFQSRRPNTSFCFLDIRSPGLGDTAMYLCATSMDTNSPLHFGNGTRLTVT.

The genes are TRBV2 and TRBJ2-5, with 12 positions matching TRBD2. After removal of 7 bases from V and 11 bases from J, the junction contained 14 bases not matched to a gene. Germline CDR1 and CDR2: SNHLY and FYNNEI. CDR3 size: 15 residues. The CDR3 DNA reads TGTGCCAGCATTATGACTAGCGGGAGTAAAAATGAGCAGTACTTC. Its protein product is CASIMTSGSKNEQYF.

This clonotype occurred many times. This sequence joins TRBV6-5 and TRBJ2-1; 9 positions match TRBD1. With V trimmed by 10 bases and J by 6 bases, 13 bases remained unmatched. Looked up from germline, CDR1 is MNHEY and CDR2 is SVGAGI. This CDR3 region has 15 residues. The chain's CDR3 is CATFGPGQGTNEQFF. Written as DNA, the CDR3 is TGTGCCACTTTCGGGCCGGGACAGGGCACCAATGAGCAGTTCTTC.

The chain combines TRBV10-3 with TRBJ2-3; either TRBD1 or TRBD2 may fit D (5 bases each). The germline V gene encodes CDR1 ENHRY and CDR2 SYGVKD. The V end lost 5 bases, the J end lost 2 bases, and 11 bases lay between the germline ends. The length of the CDR3 is 14 residues. The CDR3 DNA sequence: TGTGCCATCAGTTCCGGGACCAACACAGATACGCAGTATTTT. This codes for CAISSGTNTDTQYF.

This clonotype was observed once. The chain recombines TRBV4-2 with TRBJ1-5; no definite D call. CDR3 size: 16 residues. Germline CDR1 LGHNA, CDR2 YNFKEQ. V was cut by 2 bases and J by 0 bases, with 11 bases left in between. The CDR3 reads CASSQLLGSSNQPQHF. CDR3 bases: TGTGCCAGCAGCCAACTTCTGGGGTCTAGCAATCAGCCCCAGCATTTT.

This clonotype was seen a handful of times. V is TRBV5-1 and J is TRBJ2-6, with 11 nucleotides matching TRBD1. Germline-derived CDR1 and CDR2 are SGHRS and YFSETQ. The CDR3 length is 16 residues. V shed 4 bases and J 0 bases; nucleotides not matched to a gene: 0. The CDR3 protein is CASSGTGGSGANVLTF. The CDR3 DNA reads as TGCGCCAGCAGCGGGACAGGGGGCTCTGGGGCCAACGTCCTGACTTTC.

The chain carries TRBV30 and TRBJ2-7; 8 bases agree with TRBD2. V was clipped by 2 bases and J by 5 bases; unmatched bases: 5. The germline V gene has CDR1 GTSNPN and CDR2 SVGIG (reference sequence). The CDR3 loop spans 13 amino acids. CDR3 in amino acids: CAWSRGGTHEQYF. The CDR3 DNA reads as TGTGCCTGGAGTCGGGGGGGGACCCACGAGCAGTACTTC. Based on the CDR3 plus reference TRBV30 and TRBJ2-7, the full variable domain is SQTIHQWPATLVQPVGSPLSLECTVEGTSNPNLYWYRQAAGRGLQLLFYSVGIGQISSEVPQNLSASRPQDRQFILSSKKLLLSDSGFYLCAWSRGGTHEQYFGPGTRLTVT.

A note on this clonotype: This may arise from a read error, as a much more abundant clone is one base away. The J gene is TRBJ2-3, the V gene TRBV20-1, with 7 bases that match TRBD2. Trimming cost V 0 bases and J 6 bases; bases outside gene matches: 15. The CDR3 is made up of 17 amino acids. Looked up from germline, CDR1 is DFQATT and CDR2 is SNEGSKA (reference sequence). This chain's CDR3 is CSAREAGISKPSDTQYF. The DNA of the CDR3 is TGCAGTGCTAGAGAAGCGGGAATCTCGAAACCTTCGGATACGCAGTATTTT.

Only one count was recorded for this clonotype. The CDR3 sequence is CASSRDRGVGTGELFF. In DNA form, the CDR3 reads TGTGCCAGCAGTCGGGACAGGGGAGTTGGCACCGGGGAGCTGTTTTTT. The rearrangement joins TRBV5-5 to TRBJ2-2; 10 nucleotides agree with TRBD1. V lost 5 bases to trimming and J lost 4 bases; unmatched junction nucleotides: 8. This CDR3 has 16 amino acids. Germline V lookup: CDR1 SGHKS, CDR2 YYEKEE (reference sequence).

The V and J genes are TRBV6-2 or TRBV6-3 and TRBJ2-1; D perhaps matches TRBD2 (7 bases). CDR3 size: 14 residues. Trimming shortened V by 9 bases and J by 6 bases, and 18 bases separated the two germline ends. The germline gives CDR1 MNHEY, CDR2 SVGEGT. CDR3: CASQEGGGGNEQFF. CDR3 DNA: TGTGCCAGTCAAGAAGGGGGAGGGGGCAATGAGCAGTTCTTC.